The subject of this entry is one T cell receptor (beta chain). Its antigen is still unknown. CDR3 size: 16 residues. Looked up from germline, CDR1 is ENHRY and CDR2 is SYGVKD. V shed 2 bases and J 2 bases; nucleotides not matched to a gene: 4. The PCR was carried out with 60 Vbeta primers and 13 Jbeta primers. Data came from immunoSEQ multiplex PCR; TCRdb stores just in-frame clones and leaves some out. The sample records over 150,000 clones, roughly 80% being singletons. This sample stems from a study of cytomegalovirus exposure and HLA in healthy donors. Study-level results: Later analysis identified a missense DCLRE1C variant that was linked to TCR beta V- and J-gene trimming.

The sample was PBMCs. This clonotype originated in a man younger than 45 in good health and CMV-seropositive. The genes are TRBV10-3 and TRBJ2-3, with TRBD2 matching 10 bases. CDR3 in DNA: TGTGCCATCAGTGAGCGGACTAGCGGACCCACAGATACGCAGTATTTT. The encoded protein is CAISERTSGPTDTQYF.